This TCR beta chain came from a study of monozygotic twins with inflammatory bowel disease. Overall study results and limits: Differing immunosuppressive treatments may have added variability to patient repertoires. There was no support for any single strong signal or clonotype associated with IBD.

Regarding this clonotype: What it recognizes is unknown.

The germline CDR1 and CDR2 sequences are SQVTM and ANQGSEA. The CDR3 covers 14 residues. Blood samples measuring roughly 2.3 ml were taken per donor. A total RNA quantity of around 3,700 ng went into each TCR library. Each CDR3 protein gets one entry in TCRdb, which reprocessed the 5' RACE reads and gives no DNA. The table lists roughly 150,000 distinct CDR3 sequences, with 2% to 3% in the top ten. The source of this sequence is a human donor with ulcerative colitis or Crohn's disease, or a healthy co-twin of an affected twin (not recorded which). The chain uses TRBV29-1 and TRBJ1-3; TCRdb picks TRBD1, but there is no DNA to check that call. Sequences were obtained from blood. The CDR3 spells CSVALRGQGNTIYF.